Included here is one T cell receptor beta chain sequence, with context. These data belong to a study of blood T cell repertoires in COVID-19. Overall study: Italy, Spain and the United States were the sources of the convalescent and acute COVID-19 samples. T cells, B-cell-depleted T cells, or PBMCs supplied cDNA or gDNA.

TCRdb's copy holds only in-frame clones and misses some; the assay was immunoSEQ multiplex PCR. Of 200,000 to 300,000 clones listed, approximately 86% are singletons. From germline, CDR1 is SGHAT and CDR2 FQNNGV. Germline trimming cut 0 bases from V and 0 bases from J; bases unmatched to any gene: 7. The CDR3 contains 18 residues. The rearrangement joins TRBV11-2 to TRBJ2-4, with 8 bases fitting TRBD2. This sequence was found in a woman in her thirties or forties with acute COVID-19. The sample was PBMCs or T cells enriched from blood (not recorded which). Here the CDR3 reads CASSLELQRELAKNIQYF. DNA of the CDR3: TGTGCCAGCAGCTTAGAACTTCAGCGGGAGCTAGCCAAAAACATTCAGTACTTC.